A selection of T cell receptor beta chains follows, all from one sample in a study of radiotherapy plus CTLA-4 blockade in lung cancer. Produced via immunoSEQ multiplex PCR; TCRdb's table is partial and in-frame only. The sample contains about 120,000 clones, roughly 74% of which appear only once. Sequenced here: peripheral blood, sampled from a patient treated with radiotherapy plus ipilimumab. Receptors were obtained from a human donor with non-small cell lung cancer who had a partial response to radiotherapy plus ipilimumab. Each CDR3 is given with its conserved first and last residue. D genes are given only for firm matches. For some rows the clone size is stated as once, few or many, or as a class when expanded; others skip it.

D,J,size,V,DNA,CDR3
TRBD1,TRBJ2-1,NA,TRBV27,TGTGCCAGCAGTCCCAGGGGGTTTCTTAATGAGCAGTTCTTC,CASSPRGFLNEQFF
TRBD1,TRBJ1-4,NA,TRBV9,TGTGCCAGCAGCGTAGTTGGAGGGGGCGGTGAAAAACTGTTTTTT,CASSVVGGGGEKLFF
TRBD1,TRBJ2-2,NA,TRBV19,TGTGCCAGTAGCCCGACAGGGGGGACCGGGGAGCTGTTTTTT,CASSPTGGTGELFF
NA,TRBJ1-4,once,TRBV18,TGTGCCAGCTCACCTCTAATCTTCAGGGCAACTAATGAAAAACTGTTTTTT,CASSPLIFRATNEKLFF
TRBD1,TRBJ1-1,NA,TRBV7-9,TGTGCCAGCAGCTTGGAGACAGGGGGGAACACTGAAGCTTTCTTT,CASSLETGGNTEAFF
TRBD1,TRBJ2-3,NA,TRBV19,TGTGCCAGTAGTATAGGAGGGGGCGGCACAGATACGCAGTATTTT,CASSIGGGGTDTQYF
NA,TRBJ1-5,NA,TRBV4-2,TGTGCCAGCAGCCAAGTAGCGGCAGGCAATCAGCCCCAGCATTTT,CASSQVAAGNQPQHF
NA,TRBJ1-2,NA,TRBV19,TGTGCCAGTAGTATACAGTGGGGCGTCTATGGCTACACCTTC,CASSIQWGVYGYTF
TRBD1,TRBJ1-1,NA,TRBV18,TGTGCCAGCCTTGGAGGGGGCGGAACTGAAGCTTTCTTT,CASLGGGGTEAFF
NA,TRBJ1-2,NA,TRBV28,TGTGCCAGCAGCGGACCCCGTAGGGAGTACTATGGCTACACCTTC,CASSGPRREYYGYTF
TRBD1,TRBJ1-2,NA,TRBV13,TGTGCCAGCAGCTTAGGCCGACAGGGGGCCTATGGCTACACCTTC,CASSLGRQGAYGYTF
TRBD2,TRBJ2-7,NA,TRBV7-9,TGTGCCAGCAGCTTTCGCCGGGACTATAACGCCTACGAGCAGTACTTC,CASSFRRDYNAYEQYF
NA,TRBJ2-7,NA,TRBV7-2,TGTGCCAGCAGCCGTATACAGGGCTGGATGGGGCAGTACTTC,CASSRIQGWMGQYF
NA,TRBJ2-1,NA,TRBV18,TGTGCCAGCTCACCACCTTCAGCGGCCAACAATGAGCAGTTCTTC,CASSPPSAANNEQFF
TRBD1,TRBJ2-5,NA,TRBV4-1,TGCGCCAGCAGCCAAGAGGACAGGGGTGGAGAGACCCAGTACTTC,CASSQEDRGGETQYF
NA,TRBJ1-1,once,TRBV6-1,TGTGCCAGCAGCCTAACGGTGAACACTGAAGCTTTCTTT,CASSLTVNTEAFF
TRBD1,TRBJ2-5,NA,TRBV28,TGTGCCAGCAGTTGGGACAGTTTATTAGAGACCCAGTACTTC,CASSWDSLLETQYF
NA,TRBJ2-5,NA,TRBV4-2,TGTGCCAGCAGCCTAAGACGGGAAGAGACCCAGTACTTC,CASSLRREETQYF
NA,TRBJ2-7,NA,TRBV28,TGTGCCAGCCTCAATACAGGGACCTACGAGCAGTACTTC,CASLNTGTYEQYF
TRBD2,TRBJ2-7,NA,TRBV5-1,TGCGCCAGCAACAGGTGGGGGGGAGAAGGCTCCTACGAGCAGTACTTC,CASNRWGGEGSYEQYF
TRBD1,TRBJ2-2,NA,TRBV19,TGTGCCAGTAGTATGGCGGCAGGGGGCACCGGGGAGCTGTTTTTT,CASSMAAGGTGELFF
NA,TRBJ2-1,NA,TRBV15,TGTGCCACCAGTTGGGAGCGAGGGTATGTTGAGCAGTTCTTC,CATSWERGYVEQFF
NA,TRBJ2-1,NA,TRBV9,TGTGCCAGCAGCGGAAGAAACGCGGTTAATGAGCAGTTCTTC,CASSGRNAVNEQFF
NA,TRBJ1-1,NA,TRBV29-1,TGCAGCGTTGAAGGGTCGGGGGGCGGCACTGAAGCTTTCTTT,CSVEGSGGGTEAFF
TRBD2,TRBJ2-3,once,TRBV2,TGTGCCAGCAGTGAAGAGGCTAGCGGGAGGGCCTTGGATACGCAGTATTTT,CASSEEASGRALDTQYF
NA,TRBJ2-6,NA,TRBV18,TGTGCCAGCTCACCCCAGGGATCTGGGGCCAACGTCCTGACTTTC,CASSPQGSGANVLTF
TRBD1,TRBJ1-1,NA,TRBV5-8,TGTGCCAGCAGCACAGGGGGGAGGATGCGAACTGAAGCTTTCTTT,CASSTGGRMRTEAFF
TRBD1,TRBJ1-2,NA,TRBV7-8,TGTGCCAGCAGCTTCGAACGACAGGGACATGGCTACACCTTC,CASSFERQGHGYTF
NA,TRBJ1-6,NA,TRBV2,TGTGCCAGCAGGGCCCAGGAAACCTATAATTCACCCCTCCACTTT,CASRAQETYNSPLHF
TRBD2,TRBJ2-1,NA,TRBV29-1,TGCAGCGTTCGGCGGGAGGGGAATGAGCAGTTCTTC,CSVRREGNEQFF
TRBD1,TRBJ2-2,few,TRBV6-1,TGTGCCAGCAGAACGACAGGGGGCGCCGGGGAGCTGTTTTTT,CASRTTGGAGELFF
TRBD2,TRBJ2-7,NA,TRBV2,TGTGCCACCTCCCCAGTAGCAAGCGGGACCTACGAGCAGTACTTC,CATSPVASGTYEQYF
NA,TRBJ2-1,NA,TRBV5-1,TGCGCCAGCAGCTTGAATGAGGTGAGACTCTACAATGAGCAGTTCTTC,CASSLNEVRLYNEQFF
NA,TRBJ1-2,NA,TRBV19,TGTGCCAGTAGTATTCTGCCGGTAGACTATGGCTACACCTTC,CASSILPVDYGYTF
TRBD1,TRBJ1-2,once,TRBV18,TGTGCCAGCTCACCAACGGGGGGACAGGACAACTTCTATGGCTACACCTTC,CASSPTGGQDNFYGYTF
TRBD1,TRBJ2-7,NA,TRBV6-5,TGTGCCAGCAGTTACCGGGACAGGGGGCCCTACGAGCAGTACTTC,CASSYRDRGPYEQYF
TRBD1,TRBJ1-5,NA,TRBV30,TGTGCCTGGGAGAGACCGGGACAGGGGTCGGGCCAGCCCCAGCATTTT,CAWERPGQGSGQPQHF
TRBD2,TRBJ2-7,NA,TRBV7-6,TGTGCCAGCAGCTTAGCTGCGGCAAGGGGACTAGCGCGGTCCTACGAGCAGTACTTC,CASSLAAARGLARSYEQYF
NA,TRBJ2-1,NA,TRBV6-5,TGTGCCAGCAGTTTAACAGATAAGCAGTTCTTC,CASSLTDKQFF
NA,TRBJ2-2,NA,TRBV28,TGTGCCAGCAGTTTAGTAGGGGCGAACACCGGGGAGCTGTTTTTT,CASSLVGANTGELFF
NA,TRBJ1-1,NA,TRBV29-1,TGCAGCGTTATAGAATATGGCACTGAAGCTTTCTTT,CSVIEYGTEAFF
TRBD1,TRBJ1-5,NA,TRBV28,TGTGCCAGCAGTTACCAGGGACAGGGGTATCAGCCCCAGCATTTT,CASSYQGQGYQPQHF
NA,TRBJ2-5,NA,TRBV6-1,TGTGCCAGCAGTGAAGCGCCAGGGTCCCCCATAGAGACCCAGTACTTC,CASSEAPGSPIETQYF
NA,TRBJ2-5,NA,TRBV5-1,TGCGCCAGCAGCCAGGGACTCGATGGAGAGACCCAGTACTTC,CASSQGLDGETQYF
TRBD2,TRBJ2-3,few,TRBV5-1,TGCGCCAGCAGCTTTAGCGGGAGCGAGGCAGATACGCAGTATTTT,CASSFSGSEADTQYF
TRBD2,TRBJ2-1,once,TRBV19,TGTGCCAGTAAAGAACTAGCGGGAGTACAGGGTGAGCAGTTCTTC,CASKELAGVQGEQFF
TRBD2,TRBJ2-7,NA,TRBV5-1,TGCGCCAGCAGCTTGGGCCTAGCGGGAGGGAGATACGAGCAGTACTTC,CASSLGLAGGRYEQYF
TRBD1,TRBJ1-5,few,TRBV7-9,TGTGCCAGCAGCCAGGGACAGGGACGCCAGCCCCAGCATTTT,CASSQGQGRQPQHF
NA,TRBJ1-1,few,TRBV18,TGTGCCAGCTCACCACTATTGAACACTGAAGCTTTCTTT,CASSPLLNTEAFF
NA,TRBJ2-1,NA,TRBV7-6,TGTGCCAGCAGCTTAGCGGTACCCGGGAGCTCCTACAATGAGCAGTTCTTC,CASSLAVPGSSYNEQFF
NA,TRBJ2-1,NA,TRBV7-6,TGTGCCAGCAGCTTATCGCGGGCAGGGAGGTCATTAAAGATTGGGGATGAGCAGTTCTTC,CASSLSRAGRSLKIGDEQFF
NA,TRBJ2-7,NA,TRBV27,TGTGCCAGCAGTTGGAGGGCCTCGGCCTACGAGCAGTACTTC,CASSWRASAYEQYF
TRBD2,TRBJ2-3,NA,TRBV6-5,TGTGCCAGCACCCTTCAGGGTACTAGCGCAGATACGCAGTATTTT,CASTLQGTSADTQYF